This T cell receptor beta chain was identified during a study of blood T cell repertoires in COVID-19. Study overall: Italy, Spain and the United States were the sources of the convalescent and acute COVID-19 samples. From T cells, B-cell-depleted T cells, or PBMCs came the material, which was cDNA or gDNA.

This CDR3 contains 13 residues. V was trimmed by 2 bases and J by 7 bases, leaving 9 bases between them. Germline V gene sequence: CDR1 MNHEY, CDR2 SVGEGT. Methods used by the authors: Reference gene primer amplification in the assay estimated nucleated cell counts. Sequencing used immunoSEQ multiplex PCR; TCRdb keeps in-frame clones, though not all of them. V and J calls and clone size come straight from that table; D and trimming were deduced from the DNA. The sample includes about 23,000 clones, around nine tenths of them seen just once. The V call is TRBV6-2 or TRBV6-3, the J call TRBJ2-1; D is perhaps TRBD1 (5 bases). Sequencing used peripheral blood. This receptor was taken from a human donor in a cohort sampled during active COVID-19. DNA of the CDR3: TGTGCCAGCAGTTACCCTAGGGGAAATGAGCAGTTCTTC. Protein sequence: CASSYPRGNEQFF.